This record looks at one T cell receptor (beta chain) sequence and its context. Its antigen is unknown. V shed 0 bases and J shed 7 bases, with 16 bases lying between them. Germline-derived CDR1 and CDR2 are SGHRS and YFSETQ. This CDR3 region has 15 residues. Primers used in a second PCR of about 7 to 11 cycles were a sample-barcoded 5' primer and a J-beta primer mix. Per sample, CDR3-containing paired-end reads numbered at least 2.5 million. TCRdb used MiXCR to reprocess the 5' RACE reads, holding one entry per CDR3 protein. The top ten hold about 21% of the sample, which has hundreds of thousands of distinct CDR3 sequences, more than 40% seen once. This sample stems from a study of blood T cells in healthy people across ages. Points from the study as a whole: It was not known whether donors were CMV positive (a possible confounder of expanded clonotype changes). Considered underestimates were the diversity estimates obtained from one million T cells.

The specimen sequenced was blood. This chain connects TRBV5-1 to TRBJ1-2, with D possibly TRBD1 on 5 matching bases. The sequence derives from a man between 60 and 75 years old in good health. CDR3 sequence (DNA): TGCGCCAGCAGCTTGGACGGGCTCAGGGATGCTGGCTACACCTTC. Translating gives CASSLDGLRDAGYTF.